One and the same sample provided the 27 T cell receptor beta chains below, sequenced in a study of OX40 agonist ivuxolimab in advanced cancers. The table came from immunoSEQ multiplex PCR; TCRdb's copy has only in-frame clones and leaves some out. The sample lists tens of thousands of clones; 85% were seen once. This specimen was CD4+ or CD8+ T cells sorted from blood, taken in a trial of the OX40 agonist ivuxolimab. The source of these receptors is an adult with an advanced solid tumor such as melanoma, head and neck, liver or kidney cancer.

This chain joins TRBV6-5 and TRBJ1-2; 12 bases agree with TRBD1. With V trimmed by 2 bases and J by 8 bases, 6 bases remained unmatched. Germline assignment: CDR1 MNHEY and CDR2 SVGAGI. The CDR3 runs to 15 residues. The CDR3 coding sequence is TGTGCCAGCAGTTACGGGACAGGGGGCAAGGAGGGCTACACCTTC. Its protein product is CASSYGTGGKEGYTF.

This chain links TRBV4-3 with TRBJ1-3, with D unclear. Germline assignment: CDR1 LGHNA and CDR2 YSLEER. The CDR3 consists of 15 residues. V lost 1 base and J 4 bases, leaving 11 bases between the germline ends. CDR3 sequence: CASSQGNSAGNTIYF. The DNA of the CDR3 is TGCGCCAGCAGCCAAGGGAACAGTGCCGGAAACACCATATATTTT.

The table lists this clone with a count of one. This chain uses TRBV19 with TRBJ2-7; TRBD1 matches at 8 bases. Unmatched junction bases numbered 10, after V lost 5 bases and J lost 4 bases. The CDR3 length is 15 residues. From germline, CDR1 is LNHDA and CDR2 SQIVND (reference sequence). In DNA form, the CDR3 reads TGTGCCAGTAGTGACCGGACAGGGCCACCGTACGAGCAGTACTTC. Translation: CASSDRTGPPYEQYF.

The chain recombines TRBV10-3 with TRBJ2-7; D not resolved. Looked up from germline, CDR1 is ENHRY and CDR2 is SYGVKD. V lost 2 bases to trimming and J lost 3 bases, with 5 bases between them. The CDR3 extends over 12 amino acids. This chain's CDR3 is CAISEEVYEQYF. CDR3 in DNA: TGTGCCATCAGTGAGGAAGTCTACGAGCAGTACTTC.

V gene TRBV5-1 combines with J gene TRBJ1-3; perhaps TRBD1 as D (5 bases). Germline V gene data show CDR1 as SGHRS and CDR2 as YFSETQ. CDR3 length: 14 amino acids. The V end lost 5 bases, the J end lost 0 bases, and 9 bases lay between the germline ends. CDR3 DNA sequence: TGCGCCAGCAGTACAGGAAGCTCTGGAAACACCATATATTTT. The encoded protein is CASSTGSSGNTIYF. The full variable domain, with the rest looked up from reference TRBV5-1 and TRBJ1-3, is KAGVTQTPRYLIKTRGQQVTLSCSPISGHRSVSWYQQTPGQGLQFLFEYFSETQRNKGNFPGRFSGRQFSNSRSEMNVSTLELGDSALYLCASSTGSSGNTIYFGEGSWLTVV.

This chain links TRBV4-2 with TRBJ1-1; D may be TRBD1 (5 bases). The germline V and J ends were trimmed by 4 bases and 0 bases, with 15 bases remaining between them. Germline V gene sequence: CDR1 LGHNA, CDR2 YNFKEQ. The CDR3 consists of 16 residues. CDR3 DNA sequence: TGTGCCAGCAGCCTAGTAGAGGGACGGATGAACACTGAAGCTTTCTTT. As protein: CASSLVEGRMNTEAFF.

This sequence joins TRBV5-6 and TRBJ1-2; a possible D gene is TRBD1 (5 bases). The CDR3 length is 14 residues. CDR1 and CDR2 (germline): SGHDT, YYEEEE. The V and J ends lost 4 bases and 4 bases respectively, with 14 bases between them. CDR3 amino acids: CASSISWGGYGYTF. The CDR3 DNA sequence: TGTGCCAGCAGCATCAGCTGGGGCGGCTATGGCTACACCTTC.

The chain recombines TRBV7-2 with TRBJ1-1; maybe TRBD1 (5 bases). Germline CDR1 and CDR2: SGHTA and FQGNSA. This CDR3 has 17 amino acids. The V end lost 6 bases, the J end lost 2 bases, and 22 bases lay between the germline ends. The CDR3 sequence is CASRTQMRSWTNTEAFF. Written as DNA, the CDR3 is TGTGCCAGCAGGACGCAAATGCGTTCTTGGACAAACACTGAAGCTTTCTTT.

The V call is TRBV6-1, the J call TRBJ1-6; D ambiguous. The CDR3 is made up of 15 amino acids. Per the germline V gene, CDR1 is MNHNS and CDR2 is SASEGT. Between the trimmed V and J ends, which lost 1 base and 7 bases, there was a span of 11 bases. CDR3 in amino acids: CASSEDRRMNSPLHF. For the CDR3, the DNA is TGTGCCAGCAGTGAAGATCGGCGGATGAATTCACCCCTCCACTTT.

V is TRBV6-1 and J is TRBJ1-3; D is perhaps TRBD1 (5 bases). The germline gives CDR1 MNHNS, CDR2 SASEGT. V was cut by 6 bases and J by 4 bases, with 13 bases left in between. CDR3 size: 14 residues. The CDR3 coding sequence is TGTGCCAGCAGGGGGGACGCAGGGGGAAACACCATATATTTT. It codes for CASRGDAGGNTIYF.

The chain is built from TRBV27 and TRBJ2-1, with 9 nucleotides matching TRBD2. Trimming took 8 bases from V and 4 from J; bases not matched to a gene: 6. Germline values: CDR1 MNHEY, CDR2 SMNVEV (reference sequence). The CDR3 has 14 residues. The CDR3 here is CASGRRGGYNEQFF. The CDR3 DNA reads TGTGCCAGCGGTCGGCGGGGGGGTTACAATGAGCAGTTCTTC.

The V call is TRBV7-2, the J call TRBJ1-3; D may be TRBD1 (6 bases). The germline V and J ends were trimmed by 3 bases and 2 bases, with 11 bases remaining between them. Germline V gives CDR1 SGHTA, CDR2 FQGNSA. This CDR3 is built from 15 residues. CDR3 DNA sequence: TGTGCCAGCAGCTTTGGGGGGGGCCCTGGAAACACCATATATTTT. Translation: CASSFGGGPGNTIYF.

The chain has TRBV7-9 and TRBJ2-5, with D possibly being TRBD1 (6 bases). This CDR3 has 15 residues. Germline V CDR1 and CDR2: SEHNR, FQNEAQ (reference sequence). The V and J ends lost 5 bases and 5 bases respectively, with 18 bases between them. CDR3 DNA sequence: TGTGCCAGCAGCCGCCAACAGGGCCCACGGGAGACCCAGTACTTC. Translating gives CASSRQQGPRETQYF. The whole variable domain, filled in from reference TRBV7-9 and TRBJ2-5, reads DTGVSQNPRHKITKRGQNVTFRCDPISEHNRLYWYRQTLGQGPEFLTYFQNEAQLEKSRLLSDRFSAERPKGSFSTLEIQRTEQGDSAMYLCASSRQQGPRETQYFGPGTRLLVL.

As DNA, the CDR3 is TGCGCCAGCAGCCACCTTTTCGTCCCGGGAGGCAGCTCCTACGAGCAGTACTTC. Translation gives CASSHLFVPGGSSYEQYF. V and J are TRBV4-3 and TRBJ2-7; 7 bases align to TRBD2. This CDR3 is 18 amino acids long. Trimming removed 3 bases from V and 0 bases from J; junction bases left unmatched: 14. Germline V gives CDR1 LGHNA, CDR2 YSLEER.

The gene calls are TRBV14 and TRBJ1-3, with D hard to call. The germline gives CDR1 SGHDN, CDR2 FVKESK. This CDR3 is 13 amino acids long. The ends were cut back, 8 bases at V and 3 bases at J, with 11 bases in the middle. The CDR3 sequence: CASRDTFGNTIYF. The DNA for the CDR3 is TGTGCCAGCCGAGACACTTTTGGAAACACCATATATTTT.

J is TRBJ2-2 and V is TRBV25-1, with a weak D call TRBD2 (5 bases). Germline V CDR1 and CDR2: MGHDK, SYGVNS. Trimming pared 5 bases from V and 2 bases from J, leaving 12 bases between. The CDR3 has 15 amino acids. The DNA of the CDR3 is TGTGCCAGCAGTAGTTCGGGGATTAACACCGGGGAGCTGTTTTTT. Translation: CASSSSGINTGELFF.

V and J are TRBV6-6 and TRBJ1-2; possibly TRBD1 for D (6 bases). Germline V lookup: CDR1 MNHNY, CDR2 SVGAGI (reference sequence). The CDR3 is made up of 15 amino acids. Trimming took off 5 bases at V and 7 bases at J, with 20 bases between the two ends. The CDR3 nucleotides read TGTGCCAGCAGTCCTCTGCCCGGGACATCGTCTGGCTACACCTTC. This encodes CASSPLPGTSSGYTF.

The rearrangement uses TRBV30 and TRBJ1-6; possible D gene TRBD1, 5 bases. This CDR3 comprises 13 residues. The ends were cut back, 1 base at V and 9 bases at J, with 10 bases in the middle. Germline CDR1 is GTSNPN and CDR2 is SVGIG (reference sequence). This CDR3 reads CAWSGGGFSPLHF. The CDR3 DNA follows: TGTGCCTGGAGTGGGGGGGGGTTTTCACCCCTCCACTTT.

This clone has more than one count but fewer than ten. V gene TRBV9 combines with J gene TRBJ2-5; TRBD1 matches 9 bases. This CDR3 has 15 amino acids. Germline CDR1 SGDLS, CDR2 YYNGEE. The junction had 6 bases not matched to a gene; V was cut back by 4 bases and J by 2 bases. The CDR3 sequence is CASSIGQGQQETQYF. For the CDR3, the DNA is TGTGCCAGCAGCATCGGACAGGGGCAACAAGAGACCCAGTACTTC.

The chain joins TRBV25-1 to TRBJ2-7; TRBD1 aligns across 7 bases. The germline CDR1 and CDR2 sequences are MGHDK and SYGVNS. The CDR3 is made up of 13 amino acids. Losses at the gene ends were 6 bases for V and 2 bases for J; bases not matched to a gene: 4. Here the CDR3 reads CASRTTGAYEQYF. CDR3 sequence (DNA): TGTGCCAGCAGGACCACAGGGGCCTACGAGCAGTACTTC.

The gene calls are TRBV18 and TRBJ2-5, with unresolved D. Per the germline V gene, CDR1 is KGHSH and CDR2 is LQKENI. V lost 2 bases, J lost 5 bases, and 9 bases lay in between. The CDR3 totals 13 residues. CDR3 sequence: CASSPGERETQYF. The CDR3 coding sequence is TGTGCCAGCTCACCAGGGGAAAGGGAGACCCAGTACTTC.

The CDR3: CASRGQPNTEAFF. The CDR3 bases are TGTGCCAGCAGGGGACAGCCTAACACTGAAGCTTTCTTT. The chain uses TRBV7-3 and TRBJ1-1, with 7 bases lining up with TRBD1. Germline CDR1 and CDR2: SGHTA and FQGTGA. The length of the CDR3 is 13 residues. The V and J ends lost 6 bases and 2 bases, in that order; junction bases with no gene match: 3.

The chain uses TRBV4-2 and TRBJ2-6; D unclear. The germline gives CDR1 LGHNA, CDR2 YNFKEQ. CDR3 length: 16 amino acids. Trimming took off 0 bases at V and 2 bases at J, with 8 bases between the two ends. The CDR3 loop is CASSQDLDPGANVLTF. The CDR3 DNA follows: TGTGCCAGCAGCCAAGATCTGGACCCTGGGGCCAACGTCCTGACTTTC.

CDR3 region: CASSFYRTGSTIYF. In DNA, the CDR3 is TGTGCCAGCAGCTTTTATAGGACAGGGAGCACCATATATTTT. The J gene is TRBJ1-3, the V gene TRBV5-6; 8 bases match TRBD1. CDR3 length equals 14 residues. V dropped 2 bases and J dropped 9; count of bases not matched to a gene: 7. The germline V gene encodes CDR1 SGHDT and CDR2 YYEEEE.

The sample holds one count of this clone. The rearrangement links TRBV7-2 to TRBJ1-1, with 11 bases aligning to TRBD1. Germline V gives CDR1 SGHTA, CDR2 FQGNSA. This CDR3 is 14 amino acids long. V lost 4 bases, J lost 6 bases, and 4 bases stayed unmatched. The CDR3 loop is CASSSGQGGSEAFF. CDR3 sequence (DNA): TGTGCCAGCAGCTCGGGACAGGGGGGTTCTGAAGCTTTCTTT.

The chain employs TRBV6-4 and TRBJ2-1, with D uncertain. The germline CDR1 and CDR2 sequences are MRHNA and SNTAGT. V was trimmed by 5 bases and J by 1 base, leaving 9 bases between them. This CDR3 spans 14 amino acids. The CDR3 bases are TGTGCCAGCAGTAAACAGAGGTCCTACAATGAGCAGTTCTTC. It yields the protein CASSKQRSYNEQFF.

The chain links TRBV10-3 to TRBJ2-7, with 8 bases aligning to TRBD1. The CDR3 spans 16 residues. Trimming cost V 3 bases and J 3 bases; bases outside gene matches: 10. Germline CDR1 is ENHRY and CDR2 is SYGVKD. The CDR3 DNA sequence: TGTGCCATCAGTGACCACCGCCGGGACAGGTTCTACGAGCAGTACTTC. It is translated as CAISDHRRDRFYEQYF.